This T cell receptor beta chain stems from a study of T cell responses to AZD1222 COVID-19 vaccine. This table comes from immunoSEQ multiplex PCR, and its TCRdb copy is limited to in-frame clones, with some not included. The repertoire holds around 150,000 clones, with around 90% as singletons. J gave up 2 bases and V 6 bases, and 18 bases lay outside the gene matches. Germline CDR1 and CDR2: SQVTM and ANQGSEA. The CDR3 is made up of 17 amino acids. The sequence derives from an adult who received the AZD1222 COVID-19 vaccine. The J gene is TRBJ2-7, the V gene TRBV29-1; TRBD2 agrees at 8 bases. This specimen consisted of peripheral blood, obtained 28 days after the second AZD1222 dose. The CDR3 region has the DNA TGCAGCGTCGTCATGCTCGCCGGGCTAGCGGGTCCCTACGAGCAGTACTTC. Translation gives CSVVMLAGLAGPYEQYF.